The 10 T cell receptor beta chains below all came from one sample that was sequenced in a study of blood T cell repertoires in COVID-19. TCRdb keeps only in-frame clones here, not all; method: immunoSEQ multiplex PCR. The repertoire includes 180,000 or so clones, 75% to 90% of them detected once, and 6.2% sits in the top ten. Specimen: PBMCs or T cells enriched from blood (not recorded which). These receptors all come from a man aged 35-49 years who had recovered from COVID-19.

V usage is TRBV11-3 and J usage is TRBJ2-2; TRBD2 agrees at 8 bases. Unmatched junction bases numbered 4, after V lost 1 base and J lost 3 bases. The germline V gene encodes CDR1 SGHNT and CDR2 YENEEA. CDR3 size: 16 residues. The CDR3: CASSLGSGIDTGELFF. The CDR3 region has the DNA TGTGCCAGCAGCTTAGGTAGCGGGATCGACACCGGGGAGCTGTTTTTT.

The chain links TRBV5-1 to TRBJ1-1; D ambiguous. This CDR3 comprises 13 residues. The germline V gene has CDR1 SGHRS and CDR2 YFSETQ. Trimming shortened V by 1 base and J by 2 bases, and 6 bases separated the two germline ends. The CDR3 is CASSLPGNTEAFF. In nucleotides, the CDR3 is TGCGCCAGCAGCTTGCCGGGTAACACTGAAGCTTTCTTT.

This CDR3 reads CASLMRGNTDTQYF. Here the CDR3 DNA reads TGTGCCAGCCTCATGCGGGGGAACACAGATACGCAGTATTTT. This sequence joins TRBV28 and TRBJ2-3, with 7 nucleotides matching TRBD2. Trimming took 8 bases from V and 2 from J; bases not matched to a gene: 7. The CDR3 totals 14 residues. Germline CDR1 MDHEN, CDR2 SYDVKM.

The chain couples TRBV4-2 to TRBJ2-7, with TRBD2 as a possible D gene (6 bases). Germline loops: CDR1 LGHNA, CDR2 YNFKEQ. This CDR3 region has 15 residues. V was shortened by 2 bases and J by 4 bases, with 15 bases between the two germline ends. The CDR3: CASSQSPSELYEQYF. The CDR3 DNA is TGTGCCAGCAGCCAATCGCCTAGCGAGCTATACGAGCAGTACTTC.

The chain recombines TRBV7-2 with TRBJ1-6; TRBD1 matches 9 bases. V trimming: 6 bases; J trimming: 5 bases; junction bases outside the gene matches: 5. Germline V gene lookup returns CDR1 SGHTA and CDR2 FQGNSA. This CDR3 spans 15 amino acids. The CDR3 region is CASSTGQGNNSPLHF. The CDR3 nucleotides are TGTGCCAGCAGTACGGGACAGGGTAATAATTCACCCCTCCACTTT.

The rearrangement uses TRBV28 and TRBJ1-4; the D gene is possibly TRBD1 (5 bases). CDR3 length equals 15 residues. The V and J ends lost 6 bases and 5 bases respectively, with 16 bases between them. CDR1 is MDHEN, CDR2 SYDVKM, per germline. DNA of the CDR3: TGTGCCAGCAGCTCCGAACAGGTGATAAATGAAAAACTGTTTTTT. Its translation is CASSSEQVINEKLFF. Full variable domain (missing parts from reference TRBV28 and TRBJ1-4): DVKVTQSSRYLVKRTGEKVFLECVQDMDHENMFWYRQDPGLGLRLIYFSYDVKMKEKGDIPEGYSVSREKKERFSLILESASTNQTSMYLCASSSEQVINEKLFFGSGTQLSVL.

The rearrangement joins TRBV5-1 to TRBJ1-4; a possible D gene is TRBD1 (6 bases). Per the germline V gene, CDR1 is SGHRS and CDR2 is YFSETQ. Deletions cut 2 bases from V and 6 bases from J, with 17 bases between. The CDR3 runs 16 residues. CDR3 bases: TGCGCCAGCAGCTTACCCTCGACAGGCTCTGATGAAAAACTGTTTTTT. As protein: CASSLPSTGSDEKLFF.

V usage is TRBV29-1 and J usage is TRBJ1-2, with D tentatively TRBD1 (5 bases). CDR3 length: 15 residues. Trimming removed 7 bases at V and 5 bases at J, with 23 bases between. Germline V gene lookup returns CDR1 SQVTM and CDR2 ANQGSEA. Here the CDR3 DNA reads TGCAGCGGGGACGACTTAGAGTCTCAGGGATATGGCTACACCTTC. Residues: CSGDDLESQGYGYTF.

This chain uses TRBV7-8 with TRBJ1-4, with a possible D match to TRBD1 (6 bases). The CDR3 length is 15 residues. Between the trimmed V and J ends, which lost 3 bases and 5 bases, there was a span of 13 bases. Per germline, CDR1 SGHVS and CDR2 FQNEAQ. The CDR3 nucleotides read TGTGCCAGCAGCTTGTCGACAGGCCTAAATGAAAAACTGTTTTTT. Amino acid sequence: CASSLSTGLNEKLFF.

This sequence joins TRBV7-2 and TRBJ2-7, with TRBD1 matching 7 bases. Unmatched junction bases numbered 13, after V lost 4 bases and J lost 7 bases. The CDR3 loop spans 15 amino acids. CDR1 is SGHTA and CDR2 is FQGNSA in the germline V gene. This chain's CDR3 is CASSYGQEAPVEQYF. CDR3 coding DNA: TGTGCCAGCAGCTACGGACAGGAAGCCCCCGTTGAGCAGTACTTC. The whole variable domain, remainder taken from reference TRBV7-2 and TRBJ2-7, is GAGVSQSPSNKVTEKGKDVELRCDPISGHTALYWYRQSLGQGLEFLIYFQGNSAPDKSGLPSDRFSAERTGGSVSTLTIQRTQQEDSAVYLCASSYGQEAPVEQYFGPGTRLTVT.